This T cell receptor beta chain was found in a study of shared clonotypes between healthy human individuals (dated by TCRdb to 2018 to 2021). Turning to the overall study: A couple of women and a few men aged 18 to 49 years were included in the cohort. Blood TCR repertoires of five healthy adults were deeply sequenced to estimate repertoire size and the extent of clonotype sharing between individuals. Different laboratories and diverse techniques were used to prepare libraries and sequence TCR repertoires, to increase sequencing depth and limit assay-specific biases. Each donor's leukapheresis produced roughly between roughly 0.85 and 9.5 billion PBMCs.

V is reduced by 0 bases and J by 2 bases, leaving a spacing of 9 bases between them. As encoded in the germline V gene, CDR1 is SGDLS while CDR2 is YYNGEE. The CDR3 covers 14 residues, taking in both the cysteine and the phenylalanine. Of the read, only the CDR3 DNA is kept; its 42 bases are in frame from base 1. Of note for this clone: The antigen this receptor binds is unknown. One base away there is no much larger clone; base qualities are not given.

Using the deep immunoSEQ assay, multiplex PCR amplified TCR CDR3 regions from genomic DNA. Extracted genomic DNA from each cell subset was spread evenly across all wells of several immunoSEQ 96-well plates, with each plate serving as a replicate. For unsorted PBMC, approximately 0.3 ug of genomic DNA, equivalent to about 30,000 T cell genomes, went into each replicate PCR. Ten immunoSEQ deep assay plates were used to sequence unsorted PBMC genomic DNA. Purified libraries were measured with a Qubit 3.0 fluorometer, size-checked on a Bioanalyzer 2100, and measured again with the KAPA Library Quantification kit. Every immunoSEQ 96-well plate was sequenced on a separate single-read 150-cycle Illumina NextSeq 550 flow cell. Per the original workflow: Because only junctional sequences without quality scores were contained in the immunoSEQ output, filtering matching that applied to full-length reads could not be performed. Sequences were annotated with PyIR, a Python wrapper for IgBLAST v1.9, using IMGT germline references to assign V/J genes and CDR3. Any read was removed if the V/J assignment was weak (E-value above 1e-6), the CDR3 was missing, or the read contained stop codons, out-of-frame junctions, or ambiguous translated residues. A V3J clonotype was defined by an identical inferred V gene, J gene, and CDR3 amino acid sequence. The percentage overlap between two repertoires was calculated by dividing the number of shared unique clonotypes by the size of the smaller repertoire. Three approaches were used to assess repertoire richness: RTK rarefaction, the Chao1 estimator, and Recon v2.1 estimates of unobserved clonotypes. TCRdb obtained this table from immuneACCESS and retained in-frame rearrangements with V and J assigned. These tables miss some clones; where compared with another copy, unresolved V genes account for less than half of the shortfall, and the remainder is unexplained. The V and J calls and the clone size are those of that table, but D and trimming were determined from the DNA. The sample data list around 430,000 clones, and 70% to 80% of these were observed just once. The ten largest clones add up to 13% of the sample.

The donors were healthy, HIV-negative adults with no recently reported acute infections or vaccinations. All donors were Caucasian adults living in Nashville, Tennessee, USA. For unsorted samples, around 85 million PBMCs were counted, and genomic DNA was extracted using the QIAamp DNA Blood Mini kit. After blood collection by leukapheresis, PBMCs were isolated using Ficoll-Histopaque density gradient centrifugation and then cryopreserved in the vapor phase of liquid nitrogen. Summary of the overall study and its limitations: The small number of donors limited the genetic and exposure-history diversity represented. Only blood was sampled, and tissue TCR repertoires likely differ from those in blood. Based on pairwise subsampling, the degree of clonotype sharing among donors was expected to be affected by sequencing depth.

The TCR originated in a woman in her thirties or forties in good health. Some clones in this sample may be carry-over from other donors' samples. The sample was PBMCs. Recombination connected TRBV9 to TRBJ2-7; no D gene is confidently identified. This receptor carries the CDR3 CASSVAQNPYEQYF. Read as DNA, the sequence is TGTGCCAGCAGCGTAGCCCAGAACCCCTACGAGCAGTACTTC.